One sample yielded the 17 T cell receptor beta chains listed below, sequenced in a study of T cell repertoires in cytomegalovirus infection. TCRdb re-called the reads through MiXCR, storing one row per CDR3 protein. The table has some 150,000 distinct CDR3 sequences, 23% seen once. The sequencing input was PBMCs. The receptors were gathered from a human donor in good health (CMV status not recorded). Some clones in this sample may be carry-over from other donors' samples.

This clonotype has a count of ten or more. The chain couples TRBV7-2 to TRBJ2-1; D may be TRBD2 (6 bases). The germline gives CDR1 SGHTA, CDR2 FQGNSA. The CDR3 runs 14 residues. With 5 bases removed from V and 5 bases from J, the gap between germline ends came to 13 bases. The chain's CDR3 is CASSPRDRDNEQFF. In DNA form, the CDR3 reads TGTGCCAGCAGCCCGCGGGACCGAGACAATGAGCAGTTCTTC. Drawing the rest from reference TRBV7-2 and TRBJ2-1, the complete variable domain is GAGVSQSPSNKVTEKGKDVELRCDPISGHTALYWYRQSLGQGLEFLIYFQGNSAPDKSGLPSDRFSAERTGGSVSTLTIQRTQQEDSAVYLCASSPRDRDNEQFFGPGTRLTVL.

This clonotype occurred a few times. J is TRBJ1-6 and V is TRBV7-2; maybe TRBD1 (5 bases). The CDR3 runs 17 residues. Germline CDR1 is SGHTA and CDR2 is FQGNSA. V was clipped by 2 bases and J by 7 bases, with 18 bases between them. CDR3 region: CASSLTTGSGRNSPLHF. CDR3 sequence (DNA): TGTGCCAGCAGCTTAACAACAGGTTCGGGTAGGAATTCACCCCTCCACTTT.

In its sample, this clonotype was seen a few times. The chain links TRBV24-1 to TRBJ2-2, with 10 bases matching TRBD1. The CDR3 totals 17 residues. The germline V gene has CDR1 KGHDR and CDR2 SFDVKD. V trimming: 1 base; J trimming: 5 bases; junction bases outside the gene matches: 6. The CDR3 is CATSDLGTGARTGELFF. Written as DNA, the CDR3 is TGTGCCACCAGTGATTTAGGGACAGGGGCTCGGACCGGGGAGCTGTTTTTT.

This clonotype was observed a few times. This chain links TRBV19 with TRBJ2-7; possible D gene TRBD2, 7 bases. In germline, CDR1 is LNHDA, CDR2 SQIVND (reference sequence). The length of the CDR3 is 15 residues. V was clipped by 5 bases and J by 0 bases, with 14 bases between them. The CDR3 loop reads CASSPWGGSSYEQYF. In DNA form, the CDR3 reads TGTGCCAGTAGTCCCTGGGGGGGCAGCTCCTACGAGCAGTACTTC.

The V gene is TRBV19, the J gene TRBJ1-1, with 10 bases identical to TRBD1. Germline V gene lookup returns CDR1 LNHDA and CDR2 SQIVND (reference sequence). Trimming removed 6 bases from V and 2 bases from J; junction bases left unmatched: 6. CDR3 size: 15 residues. For the CDR3, the DNA is TGTGCCAGTAGCCCGGACAGGGGGGGCAACACTGAAGCTTTCTTT. Protein sequence: CASSPDRGGNTEAFF.

The chain links TRBV13 to TRBJ2-1; 7 nucleotides line up with TRBD1. Germline CDR1 PRHDT, CDR2 FYEKMQ (reference sequence). Trimming removed 0 bases from V and 12 bases from J; junction bases left unmatched: 11. This CDR3 has 15 residues. The CDR3: CASSLGKGTDIWQFF. In nucleotides, the CDR3 is TGTGCCAGCAGCTTAGGGAAGGGGACAGATATTTGGCAGTTCTTC.

The chain is built from TRBV12-5 and TRBJ2-3; 8 bases line up with TRBD2. The V gene's germline CDR1 is LGHNT and CDR2 FRNRAP. V lost 2 bases to trimming and J lost 0 bases; unmatched junction nucleotides: 7. CDR3 length: 17 residues. CDR3 residues: CASGLPRGGMSTDTQYF. Written as DNA, the CDR3 is TGTGCTAGTGGTTTGCCCCGGGGGGGGATGAGCACAGATACGCAGTATTTT.

This clonotype was counted between two and nine times. This sequence joins TRBV5-1 and TRBJ1-2; the D gene is possibly TRBD1 (6 bases). Germline V gene sequence: CDR1 SGHRS, CDR2 YFSETQ. The CDR3 loop spans 16 amino acids. Trimming took off 4 bases at V and 0 bases at J, with 16 bases between the two ends. CDR3 protein: CASSQTTGNSNYGYTF. The DNA of the CDR3 is TGCGCCAGCAGCCAAACGACAGGAAATTCTAACTATGGCTACACCTTC.

This clonotype appeared a few times. The chain is built from TRBV7-2 and TRBJ2-2, with D unclear. The V gene lost 1 base and the J gene lost 6 bases, with 9 bases spanning the gap. Germline CDR1 and CDR2: SGHTA and FQGNSA. The CDR3 spans 14 residues. In nucleotides, the CDR3 is TGTGCCAGCAGCTTAGACCCTAACCCCGGGGAGCTGTTTTTT. It codes for CASSLDPNPGELFF.

The chain carries TRBV6-1 and TRBJ2-1; 9 bases match TRBD2. V shed 2 bases, J shed 6 bases, and the junction held 11 bases outside the gene matches. From germline, CDR1 is MNHNS and CDR2 SASEGT. This CDR3 region has 17 residues. CDR3 loop: CASSESRGGAPFNEQFF. Written as DNA, the CDR3 is TGTGCCAGCAGTGAATCCCGCGGGGGGGCCCCTTTCAATGAGCAGTTCTTC.

This clonotype has just a few counts. The genes are TRBV7-9 and TRBJ2-5; 9 bases line up with TRBD1. Losses at the gene ends were 5 bases for V and 4 bases for J; bases not matched to a gene: 8. The CDR3 extends over 15 amino acids. The V gene's germline CDR1 is SEHNR and CDR2 FQNEAQ (reference sequence). The CDR3 sequence: CASSPRDRARETQYF. The CDR3 DNA reads TGTGCCAGCAGCCCCAGGGACAGGGCTCGAGAGACCCAGTACTTC.

This clonotype occurred many times. The chain is built from TRBV7-2 and TRBJ2-5; D is undetermined. CDR3 length: 11 residues. Trimming pared 2 bases from V and 5 bases from J, leaving 3 bases between. Germline loops: CDR1 SGHTA, CDR2 FQGNSA. This chain's CDR3 is CASSLIETQYF. CDR3 DNA sequence: TGTGCCAGCAGCTTAATCGAGACCCAGTACTTC.

This clonotype was found a few times. The CDR3 sequence: CASSFQTGTNEKLFF. Here the CDR3 DNA reads TGTGCCAGCAGCTTCCAGACAGGGACTAATGAAAAACTGTTTTTT. J is TRBJ1-4 and V is TRBV7-6; 7 bases fit TRBD1. Germline V lookup: CDR1 SGHVS, CDR2 FNYEAQ. The V segment lost 3 bases and the J segment 2 bases; nucleotides outside the gene matches: 3. The CDR3 is 15 amino acids.

This chain uses TRBV29-1 with TRBJ2-1; TRBD2 agrees at 13 bases. V lost 7 bases, J lost 4 bases, and 13 bases stayed unmatched. The CDR3 sequence is 17 residues long. Germline values: CDR1 SQVTM, CDR2 ANQGSEA. The CDR3 DNA reads as TGCAGCGCCCCGGCGGCCTTGGGACTAGCGGGGTACAATGAGCAGTTCTTC. It is translated as CSAPAALGLAGYNEQFF.

This clonotype was counted a few times. This sequence joins TRBV7-2 and TRBJ1-5, with unresolved D. Trimming removed 5 bases at V and 0 bases at J, with 11 bases between. Germline CDR1 and CDR2: SGHTA and FQGNSA. This CDR3 region has 15 residues. The CDR3, as DNA: TGTGCCAGCAGCGCCGGGTGGGATAGCAATCAGCCCCAGCATTTT. Its translation is CASSAGWDSNQPQHF. Full variable domain (remainder filled in from reference TRBV7-2 and TRBJ1-5): GAGVSQSPSNKVTEKGKDVELRCDPISGHTALYWYRQSLGQGLEFLIYFQGNSAPDKSGLPSDRFSAERTGGSVSTLTIQRTQQEDSAVYLCASSAGWDSNQPQHFGDGTRLSIL.

The rearrangement joins TRBV7-9 to TRBJ2-1; TRBD2 agrees at 7 bases. Trimming removed 5 bases from V and 2 bases from J; junction bases left unmatched: 9. The CDR3 extends over 16 amino acids. Germline V CDR1 and CDR2: SEHNR, FQNEAQ (reference sequence). CDR3 nucleotides: TGTGCCAGCAGCACCTACTATGGGGGGGCCTACAATGAGCAGTTCTTC. Its protein is CASSTYYGGAYNEQFF.

This clonotype has only a few counts. The chain links TRBV5-4 to TRBJ1-5; TRBD1 aligns across 8 bases. Trimming took 4 bases from V and 7 from J; bases not matched to a gene: 4. Germline loops: CDR1 SGHNT, CDR2 YYREEE (reference sequence). The CDR3 runs to 13 residues. The CDR3 loop reads CASSDQGAQPQHF. In DNA form, the CDR3 reads TGTGCCAGCAGCGACCAGGGGGCGCAGCCCCAGCATTTT. Complete variable domain (other parts from reference TRBV5-4 and TRBJ1-5): ETGVTQSPTHLIKTRGQQVTLRCSSQSGHNTVSWYQQALGQGPQFIFQYYREEENGRGNFPPRFSGLQFPNYSSELNVNALELDDSALYLCASSDQGAQPQHFGDGTRLSIL.